This TCR beta chain was sequenced for a study of graft-versus-host responses after intestinal transplantation (dated by TCRdb to about 2021). Regarding the study in general: The transplants that recipients received were multivisceral, liver-intestinal, or isolated intestinal. Anti-thymocyte globulin induction was given to all recipients, followed by maintenance tacrolimus and steroids for approximately three years. Graft-versus-host and host-versus-graft alloreactive T cell clones were tracked in the graft, circulation and bone marrow after intestinal transplantation using bulk TCR-beta CDR3 sequencing. To identify alloreactive clones, pre-transplant mixed lymphocyte reaction products were sequenced and compared with unstimulated pre-transplant donor and recipient T cells. A cohort of about two dozen intestinal transplant recipients, including one retransplant, was enrolled, and 3 patients lacking pretransplant specimens were excluded. Donor T cell macrochimerism was defined as a peak of at least 4% donor T cells among recipient peripheral blood mononuclear cells. Instead of going to the commercial service, samples from a few later patients were sequenced in-house on an Illumina MiSeq and processed with MiXCR.

On this clone itself: No cognate antigen has been identified for it. Within one base of it there is no much larger clone, and no base qualities were kept.

The CDR3 goes from the cysteine to the phenylalanine over 16 residues. CDR3 DNA only is kept here, 48 bases in frame from base 1. The germline V gene encodes CDR1 MGHRA and CDR2 YSYEKL. V is pared back by 0 bases and J by 4 bases, with 15 bases lying between the germline termini. The sample's time point label is to be understood as: cells obtained before transplantation from donor or recipient. CD3+CD4+ and CD3+CD8+ populations were FACS-sorted from unstimulated pre-transplant donor and recipient cells taken from spleen or lymph nodes. Summary of the overall study and its limitations: GvH clones were found in recipient bone marrow, and some of the GvH clones appeared earlier in ileal mucosa or blood, which is consistent with an intestinal mucosal origin. Peak levels of circulating GvH clones were associated with declines in HvG clones early after transplant. Patients with donor T cell macrochimerism had high GvH to HvG T cell clonal ratios in their allografts. The conclusions were limited by the relatively low number and heterogeneity of the intestinal transplant patients.

Receptors were amplified or captured by the immunoSEQ multiplex PCR assay. For most patients, genomic DNA was isolated with the Qiagen DNeasy Blood and Tissue Kit and shipped frozen to Adaptive Biotechnologies for TCR sequencing. High-throughput TCR-beta CDR3 sequencing of genomic DNA from most patients was performed by Adaptive Biotechnologies. Turning to the authors' computational methods: TCR sequencing data were retrieved from Adaptive's ImmunoSEQ software for 18 patients, whereas three other patients were processed with MiXCR and VDJtools. To correct CD4 versus CD8 sorting errors, any sequence found in both subsets at a frequency ratio below 5:1 was removed. CDR3 nucleotide sequences shared by donor and recipient were removed because the origin of these sequences could not be assigned. Alloreactive clones required at least 2-fold expansion over unstimulated cells and minimum CFSE-low frequency of 0.002% (template counts) or 0.001% (read counts). Mappable clones were those detected in sequenced pre-transplant spleen, lymph node, or MLR CFSE-low populations of the donor or recipient. The cumulative frequency of alloreactive clones was calculated as a percentage of all sequences, weighted by copy number. The clones in this table, taken by TCRdb from immuneACCESS, are in-frame only. Not every clone is retained; where verified, under half of the shortfall comes from an unresolved V gene, and the cause of the rest is unknown. The V and J calls and clone size are taken from that table; D and trimming were inferred from the DNA. For this sample there are about 81,000 clones; around nine tenths appear just once. Around 0.35% of the sample rests with the top ten.

The clonotype was recovered from a human donor who received an intestinal transplant. Recombination linked TRBV4-1 to TRBJ1-2; the D gene is perhaps TRBD1, on 5 matching bases. This specimen was unstimulated CD4+ T cells sorted from spleen or lymph node cells, taken before intestinal transplant. The CDR3 amino acid sequence is: CASSQEGASKGYGYTF. The DNA sequence is TGCGCCAGCAGCCAAGAAGGGGCATCTAAGGGCTATGGCTACACCTTC.